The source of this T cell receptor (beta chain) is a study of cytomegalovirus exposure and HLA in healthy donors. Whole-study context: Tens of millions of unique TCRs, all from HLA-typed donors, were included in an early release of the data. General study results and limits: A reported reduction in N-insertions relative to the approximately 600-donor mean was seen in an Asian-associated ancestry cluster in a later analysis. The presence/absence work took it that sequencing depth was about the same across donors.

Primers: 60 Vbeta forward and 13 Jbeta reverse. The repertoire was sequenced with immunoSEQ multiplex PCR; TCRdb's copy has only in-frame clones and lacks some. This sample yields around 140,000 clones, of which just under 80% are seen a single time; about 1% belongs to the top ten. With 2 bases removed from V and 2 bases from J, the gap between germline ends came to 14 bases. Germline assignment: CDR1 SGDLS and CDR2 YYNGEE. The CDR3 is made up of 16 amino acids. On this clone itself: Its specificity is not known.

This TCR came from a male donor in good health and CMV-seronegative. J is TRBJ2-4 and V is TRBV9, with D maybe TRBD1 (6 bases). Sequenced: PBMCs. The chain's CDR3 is CASSVGTGFSKNIQYF. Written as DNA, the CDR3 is TGTGCCAGCAGCGTGGGTACAGGGTTTTCCAAAAACATTCAGTACTTC.